This record looks at one T cell receptor beta chain sequence and its context. The junction does not match germline at one end; this may be a read error. The data are from a study of tumor-infiltrating lymphocytes in primary liver carcinoma. About the research overall: The patient population consisted of men and women between 30 and 69 years of age. There were roughly 3.5 to 7.13 million productive TCRbeta reads per sample, a yield similar across tissue types.

Total RNA amounting to around 530 ng was the source from which TCR beta cDNA was made with a constant-region primer. Researchers made the TCR beta libraries by running three nested multiplex PCR rounds with slightly modified ARM-PCR. The first two PCR rounds used TRBV1-TRBV30 forward primers with a C-beta reverse primer, nine to ten cycles each. Each CDR3 protein gets one entry after TCRdb re-called the multiplex PCR reads with MiXCR. Of over 100,000 distinct CDR3 sequences in the sample, around 65% were seen once. Co-extraction of both nucleic acids (RNA and DNA) used roughly 20-34 mg of unsorted bulk tissue. The CDR3 consists of 14 residues. Germline V lookup: CDR1 SGHKS, CDR2 YYEKEE (reference sequence).

The clonotype comes from a woman aged 60-75 years with primary liver carcinoma and hepatitis B virus infection. What was sequenced was tumor-adjacent normal liver tissue. The chain couples TRBV5-5 to TRBJ2-1; D gene uncertain. The CDR3 sequence is CTSSLDKGNNEQFF. CDR3 DNA: TGCACCAGCAGCCTTGACAAGGGCAACAATGAGCAGTTCTTC.